The 25 T cell receptor beta chains listed next were all sequenced from one sample in a study of shared clonotypes between healthy human individuals. The assay was immunoSEQ multiplex PCR, and TCRdb's table has in-frame clones only and misses some. The repertoire holds under 1,100,000 clones, with around 74% as singletons. Sequencing input: memory CD4+ T cells sorted from blood. Subset in this sample: CD45RA-negative fraction. Source of these receptors: a man aged 18 to 30 in good health.

Regarding this clone: Germline is not matched at one junction end, which may reflect a read error. This chain uses TRBV5-4 with TRBJ2-2, with 8 bases lining up with TRBD1. CDR1 is SGHNT, CDR2 YYREEE, per germline (reference sequence). The CDR3 totals 14 residues. The CDR3 bases are TGTGCCAGCAGGTTGGACAGGGCAATCGGGGAGCTGTTTTTT. Amino acid sequence: CASRLDRAIGELFF.

This clone was recorded only once. V usage is TRBV6-1 and J usage is TRBJ2-5; 8 bases align to TRBD2. Per germline, CDR1 MNHNS and CDR2 SASEGT. The V segment lost 0 bases and the J segment 5 bases; nucleotides outside the gene matches: 14. The CDR3 spans 18 residues. CDR3 in amino acids: CASSEALRGGKGGETQYF. CDR3 nucleotide sequence: TGTGCCAGCAGTGAAGCGCTTCGGGGGGGTAAGGGTGGCGAGACCCAGTACTTC.

The chain recombines TRBV2 with TRBJ1-2; D is uncertain. The CDR3 is made up of 12 amino acids. Germline V gives CDR1 SNHLY, CDR2 FYNNEI. V was clipped by 2 bases and J by 4 bases, with 5 bases between them. CDR3 DNA sequence: TGTGCCAGCAGTGAACTCGCCTATGGCTACACCTTC. Residues: CASSELAYGYTF.

Written as DNA, the CDR3 is TGTGCCAGCAGTGAAGCGGACCGAACGCGGGGCTACACCTTC. This encodes CASSEADRTRGYTF. The rearrangement uses TRBV6-1 and TRBJ1-2; D remains unclear. Trimming removed 0 bases from V and 8 bases from J, with 13 bases in between. Germline V gene data show CDR1 as MNHNS and CDR2 as SASEGT. This CDR3 region has 14 residues.

The chain links TRBV5-1 to TRBJ2-1; 14 nucleotides line up with TRBD2. This CDR3 spans 16 amino acids. J gave up 8 bases and V 1 base, and 5 bases lay outside the gene matches. The germline CDR1 and CDR2 sequences are SGHRS and YFSETQ. CDR3 in DNA: TGCGCCAGCAGCTTGCCGCGACTAGCGGGGGGGGATGAGCAGTTCTTC. This sequence encodes CASSLPRLAGGDEQFF.

This clone was seen a few times. J is TRBJ2-5 and V is TRBV2, with TRBD2 as a possible D gene (6 bases). Trimming left V 4 bases short and J 5 bases short, with 14 bases between. The CDR3 is 14 amino acids. Germline V gene data show CDR1 as SNHLY and CDR2 as FYNNEI. CDR3 loop: CASSGGATSETQYF. The CDR3 bases are TGTGCCAGCAGTGGCGGGGCGACTTCGGAGACCCAGTACTTC.

The count of this clone is one. This chain links TRBV7-8 with TRBJ2-7, with D perhaps TRBD2 (6 bases). Per the germline V gene, CDR1 is SGHVS and CDR2 is FQNEAQ. This CDR3 contains 12 residues. Between the trimmed V and J ends, which lost 4 bases and 6 bases, there was a span of 10 bases. Here the CDR3 reads CASSSDYSEQYF. CDR3 sequence (DNA): TGTGCCAGCAGCTCGGACTATAGCGAGCAGTACTTC.

This chain connects TRBV5-1 to TRBJ2-1; 10 bases fit TRBD2. The CDR3 spans 15 residues. The V segment lost 4 bases and the J segment 8 bases; nucleotides outside the gene matches: 9. Germline V CDR1 and CDR2: SGHRS, YFSETQ. The CDR3 reads CASSKGASGSYEQFF. The CDR3 coding sequence is TGCGCCAGCAGCAAGGGGGCTAGCGGGAGCTATGAGCAGTTCTTC.

This clone was counted a few times. V gene TRBV9 combines with J gene TRBJ1-6; the D is unclear. Between the trimmed V and J ends, which lost 0 bases and 10 bases, there was a span of 14 bases. CDR3 length: 15 residues. CDR1 and CDR2 (germline): SGDLS, YYNGEE. CDR3 bases: TGTGCCAGCAGCGTAGATCCCGCCACGGGGTCACCCCTCCACTTT. As protein: CASSVDPATGSPLHF.

The chain combines TRBV10-1 with TRBJ2-7; 7 bases agree with TRBD2. V shed 6 bases and J 4 bases; nucleotides not matched to a gene: 12. The germline gives CDR1 WNHNN, CDR2 SYGVQD (reference sequence). This CDR3 comprises 15 residues. CDR3 nucleotides: TGCGCCAGCAGCGAAGGACTAGAGGACCCTTACGAGCAGTACTTC. Translation: CASSEGLEDPYEQYF.

The chain has TRBV4-1 and TRBJ2-1, with 9 bases identical to TRBD1. Germline CDR1 and CDR2: MGHRA and YSYEKL. The CDR3 covers 12 residues. V was clipped by 4 bases and J by 15 bases; unmatched bases: 7. The CDR3 region has the DNA TGCGCCAGCAGCCTAGGGACAGGGTTGCTGTTCTTC. Translation: CASSLGTGLLFF.

The chain combines TRBV7-9 with TRBJ2-2, with 8 bases matching TRBD2. V shed 4 bases, J shed 1 base, and the junction held 8 bases outside the gene matches. Per germline, CDR1 SEHNR and CDR2 FQNEAQ (reference sequence). The CDR3 is made up of 17 amino acids. The chain's CDR3 is CASSYTPGGLNTGELFF. As DNA, the CDR3 is TGTGCCAGCAGCTACACCCCGGGGGGGTTGAACACCGGGGAGCTGTTTTTT.

V is TRBV25-1 and J is TRBJ2-6, with D possibly TRBD2 on 6 matching bases. V lost 5 bases and J lost 0, with 14 bases in between. This CDR3 is built from 17 residues. Per the germline V gene, CDR1 is MGHDK and CDR2 is SYGVNS. Here the CDR3 reads CASSPGGLISGANVLTF. DNA for the CDR3: TGTGCCAGCAGTCCCGGGGGACTGATCTCTGGGGCCAACGTCCTGACTTTC. Together with reference TRBV25-1 and TRBJ2-6, the CDR3 gives the full variable domain: EADIYQTPRYLVIGTGKKITLECSQTMGHDKMYWYQQDPGMELHLIHYSYGVNSTEKGDLSSESTVSRIRTEHFPLTLESARPSHTSQYLCASSPGGLISGANVLTFGAGSRLTVL.

The CDR3 sequence: CASSELFPNSPLHF. The CDR3 nucleotides are TGTGCCAGCAGTGAATTGTTCCCAAATTCACCCCTCCACTTT. The rearrangement uses TRBV25-1 and TRBJ1-6; D gene unclear. The V and J ends lost 1 base and 7 bases respectively, with 8 bases between them. Per germline, CDR1 MGHDK and CDR2 SYGVNS. The length of the CDR3 is 14 residues.

The rearrangement uses TRBV2 and TRBJ2-7, with TRBD2 identical over 11 bases. The V and J ends lost 4 bases and 1 base, in that order; junction bases with no gene match: 3. CDR1 is SNHLY and CDR2 is FYNNEI in the germline V gene. The CDR3 length is 15 residues. In DNA, the CDR3 is TGTGCCAGCAGTGTTAGCGGGGGGGTATCCTACGAGCAGTACTTC. This encodes CASSVSGGVSYEQYF. Combining the CDR3 with reference TRBV2 and TRBJ2-7 gives the whole variable domain EPEVTQTPSHQVTQMGQEVILRCVPISNHLYFYWYRQILGQKVEFLVSFYNNEISEKSEIFDDQFSVERPDGSNFTLKIRSTKLEDSAMYFCASSVSGGVSYEQYFGPGTRLTVT.

The rearrangement joins TRBV2 to TRBJ2-5, with D tentatively TRBD2 (5 bases). Between the trimmed V and J ends, which lost 8 bases and 1 base, there was a span of 14 bases. Germline CDR1 and CDR2: SNHLY and FYNNEI. The CDR3 covers 14 residues. The chain's CDR3 is CASWRLIPQETQYF. The CDR3 coding sequence is TGTGCCAGCTGGAGGTTAATACCCCAAGAGACCCAGTACTTC.

This clone was recorded only once. This chain links TRBV7-2 with TRBJ1-3; D is unclear. The CDR3 contains 15 residues. With 3 bases removed from V and 4 bases from J, the gap between germline ends came to 13 bases. The germline V gene encodes CDR1 SGHTA and CDR2 FQGNSA. DNA of the CDR3: TGTGCCAGCAGCTTTATGGCGGCACTCGGAAACACCATATATTTT. Its protein product is CASSFMAALGNTIYF.

The rearrangement links TRBV20-1 to TRBJ2-1; no reliable D call. CDR1 is DFQATT and CDR2 is SNEGSKA in the germline V gene (reference sequence). V gave up 7 bases and J gave up 7 bases, with 8 bases separating them. This CDR3 is 10 amino acids long. The CDR3 protein is CSVSPNEQFF. CDR3 DNA sequence: TGCAGTGTTAGTCCTAATGAGCAGTTCTTC.

V and J are TRBV13 and TRBJ2-1; 10 nucleotides align to TRBD2. Germline V gene lookup returns CDR1 PRHDT and CDR2 FYEKMQ (reference sequence). J lost 7 bases, V lost 1 base, and 7 bases had no gene match. The CDR3 has 16 residues. In nucleotides, the CDR3 is TGTGCCAGCAGCTTAGCCTCAGCGGGAGGGCCGAATGAGCAGTTCTTC. Encoded protein: CASSLASAGGPNEQFF.

This clone has just one count. The gene calls are TRBV5-1 and TRBJ2-5, with TRBD1 identical over 9 bases. Unmatched junction bases numbered 10, after V lost 5 bases and J lost 5 bases. The CDR3 loop spans 15 amino acids. Per the germline V gene, CDR1 is SGHRS and CDR2 is YFSETQ. The DNA for the CDR3 is TGCGCCAGCAGGACCTGGACAGGGGAAGTTGAGACCCAGTACTTC. This translates into CASRTWTGEVETQYF.

This clone was detected only once. J is TRBJ2-5 and V is TRBV7-6; 14 bases map to TRBD2. The CDR3 is 16 residues long. V lost 5 bases and J lost 5; bases outside the gene matches: 7. Germline CDR1 is SGHVS and CDR2 is FNYEAQ. The CDR3 DNA reads as TGTGCCAGCAGCCCGACTAGCGGGAGGGTGGGGGAGACCCAGTACTTC. Amino acids: CASSPTSGRVGETQYF.

This clone has more than one count but fewer than ten. The chain uses TRBV9 and TRBJ1-1; D gene unclear. Germline-derived CDR1 and CDR2 are SGDLS and YYNGEE. The CDR3 consists of 13 residues. V was clipped by 7 bases and J by 0 bases, with 10 bases between them. CDR3 protein: CASANSLNTEAFF. In DNA form, the CDR3 reads TGTGCCAGCGCCAATTCACTGAACACTGAAGCTTTCTTT.

V gene TRBV9 combines with J gene TRBJ2-7, with D possibly being TRBD1 (5 bases). The CDR3 has 13 amino acids. Germline loops: CDR1 SGDLS, CDR2 YYNGEE. V lost 2 bases and J 5 bases, leaving 11 bases between the germline ends. CDR3 protein: CASSVGAGDEQYF. CDR3 DNA sequence: TGTGCCAGCAGCGTTGGGGCCGGCGACGAGCAGTACTTC.

About this clone: Other nucleotide sequences from this sample produce the same CDR3. The V and J genes are TRBV4-3 and TRBJ2-1, with D hard to call. Trimming pared 0 bases from V and 0 bases from J, leaving 6 bases between. The CDR3 is 15 residues long. Germline V CDR1 and CDR2: LGHNA, YSLEER. The CDR3 bases are TGCGCCAGCAGCCAAGAGGGCAGCTCCTACAATGAGCAGTTCTTC. Its translation: CASSQEGSSYNEQFF.

This chain connects TRBV4-2 to TRBJ1-2, with no clear D. This CDR3 region has 13 residues. Germline CDR1 LGHNA, CDR2 YNFKEQ. The germline V and J ends were trimmed by 0 bases and 0 bases, with 2 bases remaining between them. The CDR3 DNA sequence: TGTGCCAGCAGCCAAGATCCTAACTATGGCTACACCTTC. Protein sequence: CASSQDPNYGYTF.